The TCR beta chain described here comes from a study of regulatory T cells in long-lasting Graves disease. Whole-study results and caveats: Persistent Graves' patients had lower TCR diversity than newly diagnosed ones. Persistent disease was characterized by preferential usage of TRBV28, TRBJ1-2 and TRBJ2-5.

About this clonotype itself: Its antigen remains unidentified.

Trimming shortened V by 5 bases and J by 5 bases, and 9 bases separated the two germline ends. This CDR3 contains 12 residues. After RNA was extracted from PBMCs, the TCR library was made from it. Diagnoses of Graves' disease were made by American Thyroid Association guidelines. MiXCR, run by TCRdb on the reads, gives a single entry per CDR3 protein. The sample records approximately 1,200 distinct CDR3 sequences, about 80% being singletons. This TCR came from a woman aged 25 to 39 with Graves disease. The chain combines TRBV12-3 or TRBV12-4 with TRBJ1-2; no clear D. This sample comprised peripheral blood mononuclear cells (PBMCs), obtained with antithyroid drug treatment, in newly diagnosed or persistent Graves disease (not recorded which). CDR3 DNA sequence: TGTGCCAGCAGTCGCCGCACTTATGGCTACACCTTC. Protein sequence: CASSRRTYGYTF.